The 18 T cell receptor beta chains given below trace back to one sample, sequenced in a study of cytomegalovirus exposure and HLA in healthy donors. This PCR relied on a set of 60 Vbeta primers and 13 Jbeta primers. Here immunoSEQ multiplex PCR was the method, and the copy in TCRdb shows in-frame clones only, minus some. The sample includes hundreds of thousands of clones, 77% of them seen just once. The sequencing input was PBMCs. The origin of the receptors is a woman aged 60-75 years in good health and CMV-seropositive.

In its sample, this clone was seen a few times. The V and J genes are TRBV19 and TRBJ1-5; D is perhaps TRBD1 (5 bases). This CDR3 has 15 residues. In germline, CDR1 is LNHDA, CDR2 SQIVND (reference sequence). Deletions cut 5 bases from V and 9 bases from J, with 20 bases between. Here the CDR3 reads CASSSRGTVRGPQHF. The CDR3 nucleotides are TGTGCCAGTAGTTCCAGAGGGACTGTCCGGGGGCCCCAGCATTTT. Variable domain in full (rest from reference TRBV19 and TRBJ1-5): DGGITQSPKYLFRKEGQNVTLSCEQNLNHDAMYWYRQDPGQGLRLIYYSQIVNDFQKGDIAEGYSVSREKKESFPLTVTSAQKNPTAFYLCASSSRGTVRGPQHFGDGTRLSIL.

This clone appeared a single time. The gene calls are TRBV7-2 and TRBJ2-5; possibly TRBD1 for D (5 bases). The germline V gene has CDR1 SGHTA and CDR2 FQGNSA. The CDR3 totals 14 residues. Between the trimmed V and J ends, which lost 5 bases and 5 bases, there was a span of 15 bases. CDR3 bases: TGTGCCAGCAGCCACTCAGGGTCCTCGGAGACCCAGTACTTC. Translated: CASSHSGSSETQYF.

The chain combines TRBV9 with TRBJ2-5, with D tentatively TRBD1 (5 bases). The CDR3 sequence is 15 residues long. V was cut by 3 bases and J by 1 base, with 13 bases left in between. Germline CDR1 and CDR2: SGDLS and YYNGEE. The CDR3 nucleotides are TGTGCCAGCAGCGGGACACTTAATCTCCAAGAGACCCAGTACTTC. This encodes CASSGTLNLQETQYF. Filled out from reference TRBV9 and TRBJ2-5, the complete variable domain reads DSGVTQTPKHLITATGQRVTLRCSPRSGDLSVYWYQQSLDQGLQFLIQYYNGEERAKGNILERFSAQQFPDLHSELNLSSLELGDSALYFCASSGTLNLQETQYFGPGTRLLVL.

The chain has TRBV20-1 and TRBJ2-7; possible D gene TRBD1, 6 bases. Germline CDR1 reads DFQATT; CDR2 reads SNEGSKA (reference sequence). The CDR3 contains 11 residues. Trimming removed 8 bases from V and 3 bases from J, with 11 bases in between. For the CDR3, the DNA is TGCAGTACCGACAGGTTCTACGAGCAGTACTTC. Translating it yields CSTDRFYEQYF.

This chain joins TRBV6-1 and TRBJ1-1; D is ambiguous. Germline V CDR1 and CDR2: MNHNS, SASEGT. The ends were cut back, 6 bases at V and 1 base at J, with 9 bases in the middle. The CDR3 has 13 amino acids. CDR3 sequence: CASREDQNTEAFF. The CDR3 DNA sequence: TGTGCCAGCAGGGAGGACCAGAACACTGAAGCTTTCTTT.

This clone was counted a single time. J is TRBJ2-7 and V is TRBV5-4; maybe TRBD2 (7 bases). The V and J ends lost 4 bases and 0 bases respectively, with 17 bases between them. In germline, CDR1 is SGHNT, CDR2 YYREEE (reference sequence). CDR3 length equals 16 residues. As DNA, the CDR3 is TGTGCCAGCAGCCCCGGGGGGCGGGCAAGCTCCTACGAGCAGTACTTC. It is translated as CASSPGGRASSYEQYF.

The chain has TRBV9 and TRBJ2-3; 7 bases are a match to TRBD1. Looked up from germline, CDR1 is SGDLS and CDR2 is YYNGEE. V gave up 4 bases and J gave up 0 bases; unmatched junction bases: 5. The CDR3 is made up of 15 amino acids. The CDR3 loop is CASSPRTGSTDTQYF. The CDR3 nucleotides are TGTGCCAGCAGCCCTCGGACAGGTAGCACAGATACGCAGTATTTT.

The V gene is TRBV9, the J gene TRBJ2-1; maybe TRBD1 (5 bases). V was clipped by 0 bases and J by 6 bases, with 10 bases between them. The germline gives CDR1 SGDLS, CDR2 YYNGEE. There are 14 residues in the CDR3. The CDR3 loop reads CASSVGQGRNEQFF. The CDR3 DNA sequence: TGTGCCAGCAGCGTAGGTCAGGGTCGCAATGAGCAGTTCTTC.

V usage is TRBV30 and J usage is TRBJ2-5; TRBD2 is a possible D gene (5 bases). The CDR3 length is 15 residues. V was shortened by 3 bases and J by 5 bases, with 19 bases between the two germline ends. In germline, CDR1 is GTSNPN, CDR2 SVGIG (reference sequence). The CDR3 region has the DNA TGTGCCTGGAGAGGGCCTAGCAGCTCTTTGGAGACCCAGTACTTC. Translated, it gives CAWRGPSSSLETQYF.

V and J are TRBV14 and TRBJ1-2; D ambiguous. Trimming left V 1 base short and J 10 bases short, with 13 bases between. CDR1 and CDR2 from the germline V gene are SGHDN and FVKESK. This CDR3 contains 13 residues. The CDR3 region is CASSQGLPGAYTF. The CDR3 region has the DNA TGTGCCAGCAGCCAAGGGCTGCCAGGCGCCTACACCTTC.

This CDR3 is CASSPNSGNTEAFF. DNA for the CDR3: TGTGCCAGCTCACCGAATTCGGGGAACACTGAAGCTTTCTTT. V usage is TRBV18 and J usage is TRBJ1-1; D uncertain. The V gene's germline CDR1 is KGHSH and CDR2 LQKENI. Deletions cut 3 bases from V and 1 base from J, with 9 bases between. The CDR3 spans 14 residues.

As concerns this clone: Other DNA sequences in this specimen translate into the identical CDR3. The gene calls are TRBV9 and TRBJ2-6; no definite D call. The V end was cut by 3 bases, the J end by 1 base, with 8 bases between. CDR3 length: 15 residues. Germline CDR1 SGDLS, CDR2 YYNGEE. The CDR3 region has the DNA TGTGCCAGCAGCGGATACAGTTCTGGGGCCAACGTCCTGACTTTC. Protein product: CASSGYSSGANVLTF.

This chain joins TRBV27 and TRBJ2-7, with TRBD1 identical over 8 bases. Per the germline V gene, CDR1 is MNHEY and CDR2 is SMNVEV (reference sequence). The CDR3 length is 16 residues. V dropped 4 bases and J dropped 2; count of bases not matched to a gene: 10. The CDR3 DNA reads TGTGCCAGCAGTTCCTACCCCGGGACAGGCCCCTACGAGCAGTACTTC. As protein: CASSSYPGTGPYEQYF.

This clone has just one count. The chain is built from TRBV27 and TRBJ2-4; tentative D call: TRBD1 (7 bases). The germline V gene encodes CDR1 MNHEY and CDR2 SMNVEV (reference sequence). The V gene lost 6 bases and the J gene lost 5 bases, with 20 bases spanning the gap. CDR3 size: 16 residues. CDR3 coding DNA: TGTGCCAGCAGAGCCCGCGGGACAGCCTGGGAAAACATTCAGTACTTC. Encoded protein: CASRARGTAWENIQYF.

The chain uses TRBV9 and TRBJ1-2, with D possibly being TRBD1 (6 bases). Trimming stripped 4 bases from V and 1 base from J, with 14 bases between. Germline V gives CDR1 SGDLS, CDR2 YYNGEE. This CDR3 contains 15 residues. The CDR3: CASSTTGRGNYGYTF. The DNA of the CDR3 is TGTGCCAGCAGCACCACAGGGAGGGGTAACTATGGCTACACCTTC.

CDR3 amino acids: CASSFIGQGWYF. The CDR3 nucleotides are TGTGCCAGCAGCTTTATCGGACAGGGTTGGTATTTT. The rearrangement links TRBV5-4 to TRBJ2-3, with TRBD1 identical over 8 bases. The CDR3 sequence is 12 residues long. V shed 2 bases, J shed 14 bases, and the junction held 7 bases outside the gene matches. Germline CDR1 reads SGHNT; CDR2 reads YYREEE (reference sequence).

The chain carries TRBV2 and TRBJ2-5; TRBD1 is a possible D gene (5 bases). CDR3 size: 12 residues. Germline CDR1 SNHLY, CDR2 FYNNEI. Trimming shortened V by 5 bases and J by 4 bases, and 8 bases separated the two germline ends. The CDR3 here is CASSTTAETQYF. In DNA, the CDR3 is TGTGCCAGCAGTACGACAGCAGAGACCCAGTACTTC.

This sequence joins TRBV28 and TRBJ1-2; TRBD1 might be the D (5 bases). V shed 3 bases and J shed 4 bases, with 9 bases lying between them. This CDR3 spans 13 amino acids. Germline loops: CDR1 MDHEN, CDR2 SYDVKM. The CDR3 coding sequence is TGTGCCAGCAGTTTTGGGGGGTTCTATGGCTACACCTTC. Encoded protein: CASSFGGFYGYTF.